These 24 T cell receptor beta chains originate from one sample sequenced in a study of blood T cell repertoires in COVID-19. Using immunoSEQ multiplex PCR, the repertoire was profiled, and TCRdb retains in-frame clones only, with some absent. Among about 130,000 clones, roughly 80% were seen once, and the ten largest hold approximately 16%. Sequenced sample: peripheral blood. The receptors here all came from a woman aged 45-60 years with acute or convalescent COVID-19.

This clone is a singleton in its sample. The V call is TRBV4-1, the J call TRBJ1-2; TRBD1 agrees at 7 bases. The CDR3 spans 15 residues. CDR1 is MGHRA and CDR2 is YSYEKL in the germline V gene. Unmatched junction bases numbered 5, after V lost 0 bases and J lost 4 bases. The CDR3 here is CASSQDTGVVYGYTF. The CDR3 coding sequence is TGCGCCAGCAGCCAAGACACAGGGGTCGTCTATGGCTACACCTTC.

The chain joins TRBV10-1 to TRBJ1-1, with 10 bases that match TRBD1. J was trimmed by 3 bases and V by 8 bases; bases with no gene match: 3. The germline gives CDR1 WNHNN, CDR2 SYGVQD (reference sequence). The CDR3 sequence is 13 residues long. DNA of the CDR3: TGCGCCAGCCGGGACAGGGGAGACACTGAAGCTTTCTTT. Protein sequence: CASRDRGDTEAFF.

This chain links TRBV28 with TRBJ1-5; 8 bases are a match to TRBD1. Germline V gives CDR1 MDHEN, CDR2 SYDVKM. The V and J ends lost 10 bases and 5 bases, in that order; junction bases with no gene match: 13. The CDR3 is made up of 15 amino acids. The CDR3 loop reads CAISTGQGIDQPQHF. CDR3 DNA sequence: TGTGCCATCTCAACAGGACAGGGTATTGATCAGCCCCAGCATTTT. Using reference TRBV28 and TRBJ1-5 for the parts outside the CDR3, the full variable domain is DVKVTQSSRYLVKRTGEKVFLECVQDMDHENMFWYRQDPGLGLRLIYFSYDVKMKEKGDIPEGYSVSREKKERFSLILESASTNQTSMYLCAISTGQGIDQPQHFGDGTRLSIL.

The chain has TRBV6-6 and TRBJ1-2, with 8 bases that match TRBD1. The CDR3 length is 13 residues. J was trimmed by 6 bases and V by 4 bases; bases with no gene match: 4. CDR1 and CDR2 from the germline V gene are MNHNY and SVGAGI (reference sequence). CDR3 region: CASSSGQGNGYTF. CDR3 nucleotides: TGTGCCAGCAGTTCAGGACAGGGTAATGGCTACACCTTC.

Written as DNA, the CDR3 is TGTGCCAGCTCACCGAGAGTGGGGACAGGGGATACTGAAGCTTTCTTT. Its protein product is CASSPRVGTGDTEAFF. The rearrangement uses TRBV18 and TRBJ1-1; 10 nucleotides line up with TRBD1. Germline assignment: CDR1 KGHSH and CDR2 LQKENI. Trimming took 3 bases from V and 5 from J; bases not matched to a gene: 9. The CDR3 extends over 16 amino acids.

V gene TRBV5-6 combines with J gene TRBJ2-3; TRBD1 agrees at 8 bases. CDR1 is SGHDT and CDR2 is YYEEEE in the germline V gene. The trim removed 0 bases at V and 6 bases at J, leaving 6 bases unmatched. This CDR3 is 15 amino acids long. The CDR3 DNA follows: TGTGCCAGCAGCTTGGCAGGGGGCTCTACTGATACGCAGTATTTT. Residues: CASSLAGGSTDTQYF.

The V gene is TRBV6-5, the J gene TRBJ1-1; 7 bases fit TRBD1. Germline V lookup: CDR1 MNHEY, CDR2 SVGAGI. V dropped 8 bases and J dropped 13; count of bases not matched to a gene: 7. This CDR3 has 10 amino acids. CDR3 sequence reads: CASGQGVGFF. The CDR3 DNA is TGTGCCAGCGGTCAGGGGGTGGGTTTCTTT.

The chain is built from TRBV10-2 and TRBJ1-1; D is possibly TRBD1 (6 bases). Germline V CDR1 and CDR2: WSHSY, SAAADI. Trimming took 6 bases from V and 1 from J, leaving 12 bases between them. The CDR3 loop spans 14 amino acids. This CDR3 reads CASRPGQSNTEAFF. The CDR3 region has the DNA TGCGCCAGCAGACCGGGACAATCGAACACTGAAGCTTTCTTT.

The chain recombines TRBV5-1 with TRBJ1-2; the D is unclear. The CDR3 runs 15 residues. Trimming took off 0 bases at V and 6 bases at J, with 15 bases between the two ends. Germline lookup yields CDR1 SGHRS and CDR2 YFSETQ. The CDR3 here is CASSLASGSVHGYTF. CDR3 in DNA: TGCGCCAGCAGCTTGGCCAGCGGTTCAGTGCATGGCTACACCTTC.

This chain connects TRBV27 to TRBJ2-1, with a weak D call TRBD2 (5 bases). CDR3 length: 15 amino acids. Trimming removed 3 bases from V and 9 bases from J, with 18 bases in between. Germline CDR1 and CDR2: MNHEY and SMNVEV (reference sequence). CDR3 sequence (DNA): TGTGCCAGCAGTTTTGGGCCAGGCAAGAGGGTTGAGCAGTTCTTC. Translating gives CASSFGPGKRVEQFF.

In DNA, the CDR3 is TGTGCCAGCAGCTTGGGGACAGGGGTTAACTATGGCTACACCTTC. It encodes CASSLGTGVNYGYTF. The chain employs TRBV7-2 and TRBJ1-2; TRBD1 agrees at 10 bases. Per germline, CDR1 SGHTA and CDR2 FQGNSA. This CDR3 spans 15 amino acids. The V and J ends lost 3 bases and 1 base, in that order; junction bases with no gene match: 2.

The V gene is TRBV28, the J gene TRBJ1-4; 11 bases are shared with TRBD1. V was clipped by 3 bases and J by 8 bases; unmatched bases: 5. Germline V gene lookup returns CDR1 MDHEN and CDR2 SYDVKM. The CDR3 runs to 15 residues. CDR3 sequence reads: CASSLNRDRGEKLFF. CDR3 DNA sequence: TGTGCCAGCAGTTTGAACCGGGACAGGGGGGAAAAACTGTTTTTT.

V gene TRBV9 combines with J gene TRBJ1-1, with D maybe TRBD1 (6 bases). Trimming pared 2 bases from V and 3 bases from J, leaving 14 bases between. This CDR3 is built from 15 residues. Germline V gene data show CDR1 as SGDLS and CDR2 as YYNGEE. The CDR3 spells CASSVTLQGHTEAFF. The CDR3 coding sequence is TGTGCCAGCAGCGTCACTTTACAGGGTCACACTGAAGCTTTCTTT.

This clone was seen only a few times. The chain combines TRBV7-8 with TRBJ2-5; TRBD2 aligns across 7 bases. The CDR3 spans 15 residues. Germline CDR1 is SGHVS and CDR2 is FQNEAQ. V was clipped by 2 bases and J by 3 bases; unmatched bases: 6. The CDR3 sequence is CASSLPSGGKETQYF. DNA of the CDR3: TGTGCCAGCAGCTTACCCTCGGGAGGCAAAGAGACCCAGTACTTC.

The chain employs TRBV6-1 and TRBJ1-1; D is unclear. Germline loops: CDR1 MNHNS, CDR2 SASEGT. Trimming took off 1 base at V and 1 base at J, with 10 bases between the two ends. This CDR3 has 15 amino acids. CDR3 in amino acids: CASSEGAEGNTEAFF. The CDR3 DNA reads as TGTGCCAGCAGTGAAGGGGCAGAAGGGAACACTGAAGCTTTCTTT.

The rearrangement uses TRBV12-5 and TRBJ1-1; 7 bases fit TRBD1. V was clipped by 5 bases and J by 3 bases; unmatched bases: 6. This CDR3 region has 14 residues. Germline CDR1 and CDR2: LGHNT and FRNRAP. The CDR3 region is CASGPRQGDTEAFF. The CDR3 coding sequence is TGTGCTAGTGGTCCTAGACAGGGAGACACTGAAGCTTTCTTT.

Comment on this clone: Additional DNA sequences in this sample encode the identical CDR3. The V call is TRBV6-1, the J call TRBJ1-1; TRBD1 matches 7 bases. Germline CDR1 MNHNS, CDR2 SASEGT. CDR3 length: 14 amino acids. V lost 2 bases, J lost 4 bases, and 4 bases stayed unmatched. The CDR3 DNA follows: TGTGCCAGCAGTGAACGGGCAGGGGGCACTGAAGCTTTCTTT. It codes for CASSERAGGTEAFF.

The chain has TRBV19 and TRBJ1-5; D is perhaps TRBD1 (5 bases). The V gene's germline CDR1 is LNHDA and CDR2 SQIVND (reference sequence). Trimming took 3 bases from V and 4 from J, leaving 13 bases between them. This CDR3 is built from 15 residues. The DNA of the CDR3 is TGTGCCAGTAGTATCATAACAGGAGGGAATCAGCCCCAGCATTTT. Its protein product is CASSIITGGNQPQHF.

This chain connects TRBV28 to TRBJ2-3; maybe TRBD2 (7 bases). The ends were cut back, 7 bases at V and 5 bases at J, with 19 bases in the middle. The CDR3 totals 15 residues. The germline gives CDR1 MDHEN, CDR2 SYDVKM. In nucleotides, the CDR3 is TGTGCCAGCATCAAATCCAGGGAGGGGGGAGATACGCAGTATTTT. Translation gives CASIKSREGGDTQYF.

The chain links TRBV15 to TRBJ1-2; 7 bases fit TRBD1. CDR3 length equals 15 residues. The ends lost 8 bases at V and 0 bases at J; junction bases unmatched: 9. Per the germline V gene, CDR1 is LNHNV and CDR2 is YYDKDF (reference sequence). In DNA, the CDR3 is TGTGCCACCGGGAAGGCGGGACAGTCTAACTATGGCTACACCTTC. Translated: CATGKAGQSNYGYTF.

J is TRBJ1-1 and V is TRBV19; D is possibly TRBD1 (6 bases). Germline V gene lookup returns CDR1 LNHDA and CDR2 SQIVND (reference sequence). This CDR3 has 11 residues. The CDR3 DNA follows: TGTGCATCAGGGGTGGGCACTGAAGCTTTCTTT. Translation gives CASGVGTEAFF.

The V and J genes are TRBV18 and TRBJ2-3, with D possibly matching TRBD1 (6 bases). The germline V and J ends were trimmed by 3 bases and 2 bases, with 12 bases remaining between them. CDR1 is KGHSH, CDR2 LQKENI, per germline. CDR3 length: 15 amino acids. The CDR3 loop is CASSPRTAFTDTQYF. The CDR3 DNA sequence: TGTGCCAGCTCACCCCGGACAGCCTTCACAGATACGCAGTATTTT.

This clone was seen a handful of times. The chain recombines TRBV28 with TRBJ1-3; D is possibly TRBD1 (6 bases). Trimming took off 4 bases at V and 0 bases at J, with 13 bases between the two ends. CDR1 is MDHEN, CDR2 SYDVKM, per germline. CDR3 size: 16 residues. CDR3: CASSSLTGLSGNTIYF. The CDR3 DNA reads as TGTGCCAGCAGTTCTCTTACAGGGCTCTCTGGAAACACCATATATTTT.

The V and J genes are TRBV19 and TRBJ2-7, with TRBD1 identical over 8 bases. There are 15 residues in the CDR3. Germline-derived CDR1 and CDR2 are LNHDA and SQIVND (reference sequence). J lost 5 bases, V lost 4 bases, and 10 bases had no gene match. The CDR3 region is CASSTLTGVLNEQYF. The CDR3 DNA sequence: TGTGCCAGTAGTACCTTGACAGGGGTGTTGAACGAGCAGTACTTC.